The 17 T cell receptor beta chains below all came from one sample that was sequenced in a study of T-cell reconstitution after alpha-beta-depleted transplantation in children. TCRbeta library preparation incorporated unique molecular identifiers. TCRdb reprocessed the PCR reads via MiXCR and lists one record per CDR3 protein. Of a few hundred thousand distinct CDR3 sequences detected, 15% to 20% appear once; the ten largest clones hold over 25%. The input for sequencing was PBMCs, mostly from graft donor cells, taken 360 days after TCRalphabeta/CD19-depleted stem cell transplant. These receptors were collected from a boy less than two years old who had a stem cell transplant for Wiskott-Aldrich syndrome, so the T cells may come from the graft donor.

There are many counts of this clonotype. V gene TRBV12-3 or TRBV12-4 combines with J gene TRBJ1-2; D not certain. This CDR3 spans 13 amino acids. The V end was cut by 5 bases, the J end by 3 bases, with 10 bases between. In DNA, the CDR3 is TGTGCCAGCAGTCGCTCCCTTGACTATGGCTACACCTTC. The encoded protein is CASSRSLDYGYTF.

This chain uses TRBV12-3 or TRBV12-4 with TRBJ2-6; tentatively, D is TRBD1 (7 bases). V shed 3 bases and J shed 0 bases, with 15 bases lying between them. CDR3 length: 18 residues. The CDR3 nucleotides are TGTGCCAGCAGTTTGGCGGGGACAGTTAACTCTGGGGCCAACGTCCTGACTTTC. Translated, it gives CASSLAGTVNSGANVLTF.

This clonotype was seen a handful of times. The rearrangement joins TRBV9 to TRBJ2-7; D may be TRBD2 (6 bases). Germline V CDR1 and CDR2: SGDLS, YYNGEE. The CDR3 is made up of 14 amino acids. V was pared by 3 bases and J by 2 bases, with 12 bases between. The CDR3 nucleotides read TGTGCCAGCAGCGCCCGGGGGTCGACCTACGAGCAGTACTTC. Encoded protein: CASSARGSTYEQYF.

This clonotype has just a few counts. The rearrangement joins TRBV3-1 to TRBJ2-7; TRBD1 aligns across 7 bases. V trimming: 5 bases; J trimming: 5 bases; junction bases outside the gene matches: 9. Germline lookup yields CDR1 LGHDT and CDR2 YNNKEL (reference sequence). The CDR3 totals 14 residues. CDR3 sequence (DNA): TGTGCCAGCAGCTTCCGACAGGGAAAAGACGAGCAGTACTTC. It encodes CASSFRQGKDEQYF.

The chain uses TRBV20-1 and TRBJ2-5, with D tentatively TRBD1 (5 bases). V lost 6 bases, J lost 5 bases, and 19 bases lay in between. The germline V gene has CDR1 DFQATT and CDR2 SNEGSKA (reference sequence). The CDR3 is 14 amino acids. The CDR3 loop reads CSAKYPRVWETQYF. The CDR3 DNA reads TGCAGTGCAAAGTACCCCAGGGTTTGGGAGACCCAGTACTTC.

This clonotype was observed a few times. The chain employs TRBV4-1 and TRBJ2-5; TRBD1 might be the D (6 bases). The germline CDR1 and CDR2 sequences are MGHRA and YSYEKL. Trimming cost V 1 base and J 0 bases, with 12 bases left between them. This CDR3 has 16 amino acids. CDR3 residues: CASSQGPGTNQETQYF. The CDR3 bases are TGCGCCAGCAGCCAAGGACCCGGGACAAACCAAGAGACCCAGTACTTC.

This clonotype was detected a few times. In DNA form, the CDR3 reads TGCGCCAGCAGCTCCTCTAGCGGGACAACCGGGGAGCTGTTTTTT. It specifies CASSSSSGTTGELFF. The chain employs TRBV4-1 and TRBJ2-2; 9 bases map to TRBD2. V shed 5 bases and J 5 bases; nucleotides not matched to a gene: 6. Germline V gene data show CDR1 as MGHRA and CDR2 as YSYEKL. The CDR3 has 15 amino acids.

V and J are TRBV10-3 and TRBJ2-5, with D perhaps matching TRBD2 (5 bases). The CDR3 loop spans 16 amino acids. The ends were cut back, 4 bases at V and 4 bases at J, with 19 bases in the middle. Germline CDR1 ENHRY, CDR2 SYGVKD. CDR3 DNA sequence: TGTGCCATCAGTGGAGTCGGGGAATTGGGCGCAGAGACCCAGTACTTC. Amino acid sequence: CAISGVGELGAETQYF.

The gene calls are TRBV30 and TRBJ1-1; 10 positions match TRBD1. The CDR3 has 14 amino acids. Trimming at V came to 7 bases and at J to 0 bases, leaving 5 bases not matched to a gene. The germline gives CDR1 GTSNPN, CDR2 SVGIG (reference sequence). The DNA for the CDR3 is TGTGCCTTCCGGGACAGGGGACTGAACACTGAAGCTTTCTTT. Translation: CAFRDRGLNTEAFF.

The chain joins TRBV12-3 or TRBV12-4 to TRBJ2-2, with TRBD2 identical over 7 bases. Germline trimming cut 3 bases from V and 1 base from J; bases unmatched to any gene: 5. The CDR3 is 16 residues long. The CDR3 loop reads CASSFRLAENTGELFF. CDR3 coding DNA: TGTGCCAGCAGTTTCAGGCTAGCGGAGAACACCGGGGAGCTGTTTTTT.

The chain has TRBV15 and TRBJ2-3, with D tentatively TRBD2 (6 bases). The CDR3 totals 15 residues. V lost 6 bases to trimming and J lost 4 bases, with 17 bases between them. In germline, CDR1 is LNHNV, CDR2 YYDKDF (reference sequence). CDR3 nucleotide sequence: TGTGCCACCAGACCCGGACTTACTAGCCCAGATACGCAGTATTTT. Amino acids: CATRPGLTSPDTQYF.

The CDR3 nucleotides read TGTGCCAGCAGCAACGGGGCAGGGATCAGGGGGACCCAGTACTTC. As protein: CASSNGAGIRGTQYF. V and J are TRBV6-1 and TRBJ2-5; a weak D match, TRBD1 (6 bases). The ends were cut back, 6 bases at V and 7 bases at J, with 21 bases in the middle. Germline V gives CDR1 MNHNS, CDR2 SASEGT. The length of the CDR3 is 15 residues.

This clonotype showed up many times. The junction departs from the called germline gene at one end, perhaps through a read error. This sequence joins TRBV5-1 and TRBJ2-2; D gene uncertain. The CDR3 spans 13 residues. Per the germline V gene, CDR1 is SGHRS and CDR2 is YFSETQ. The CDR3 loop reads CASSLIGSGELFF. In nucleotides, the CDR3 is TGTGCCAGCAGTTTAATCGGCTCCGGGGAGCTGTTTTTT.

This clonotype was observed a few times. The CDR3 nucleotides are TGTGCCAGCAGTGGCGGGCCCCGCCCGGGTTTGAACATTCAGTACTTC. Amino acid sequence: CASSGGPRPGLNIQYF. The genes are TRBV12-3 or TRBV12-4 and TRBJ2-4; weak D call: TRBD2 (5 bases). V gave up 5 bases and J gave up 7 bases, with 21 bases separating them. This CDR3 region has 16 residues.

This clonotype was detected a few times. The chain carries TRBV12-3 or TRBV12-4 and TRBJ2-1; 7 positions agree with TRBD2. J gave up 1 base and V 5 bases, and 8 bases lay outside the gene matches. The CDR3 has 16 amino acids. CDR3 region: CASSPDLAVSYNEQFF. The CDR3 DNA reads TGTGCCAGCAGTCCTGATCTAGCGGTTTCCTACAATGAGCAGTTCTTC.

In its sample, this clonotype was seen a few times. V gene TRBV7-9 combines with J gene TRBJ2-2; D is perhaps TRBD1 (7 bases). Germline-derived CDR1 and CDR2 are SEHNR and FQNEAQ (reference sequence). Trimming removed 3 bases from V and 2 bases from J, with 13 bases in between. CDR3 size: 16 residues. The CDR3 loop reads CASSLVQGGNTGELFF. CDR3 coding DNA: TGTGCCAGCAGCTTGGTTCAGGGGGGTAACACCGGGGAGCTGTTTTTT.

The rearrangement links TRBV7-2 to TRBJ2-1, with unresolved D. V lost 0 bases and J 4 bases, leaving 7 bases between the germline ends. The germline V gene has CDR1 SGHTA and CDR2 FQGNSA. The CDR3 covers 14 residues. CDR3 region: CASSLAVGYNEQFF. CDR3 nucleotide sequence: TGTGCCAGCAGCTTAGCGGTGGGGTACAATGAGCAGTTCTTC.